Detailed here is one T cell receptor (beta chain). The antigen remains unidentified. The data originate from a study of pediatric ulcerative colitis. No immunosuppressive drugs were given to ulcerative colitis patients before diagnostic colonoscopy. CDR3 length: 15 residues. V shed 8 bases and J shed 0 bases, with 14 bases lying between them. Per the germline V gene, CDR1 is MNHNS and CDR2 is SASEGT. Findings and caveats of the study: Ulcerative colitis patients shared more blood-rectal clones than controls.

The data were produced by immunoSEQ multiplex PCR, yet TCRdb's version contains in-frame clones alone and is incomplete. Among 37,000 or so clones listed, around 78% were seen once. The chain employs TRBV6-1 and TRBJ2-1, with D unresolved. Sequencing used blood. This sequence originates from a girl aged 5 to 17 with moderate ulcerative colitis. CDR3 in amino acids: CASRNWASSYNEQFF. The CDR3 nucleotides read TGTGCCAGCCGTAACTGGGCGAGCTCCTACAATGAGCAGTTCTTC.